Each of the 14 T cell receptor beta chains below was sequenced from the same sample in a study of siplizumab effects on memory and regulatory T cells. Here immunoSEQ multiplex PCR was the method, and the copy in TCRdb shows in-frame clones only, minus some. The data show about 63,000 clones, less than 90% seen once. Sequenced: memory CD4+ T cells sorted from blood. These receptors all stem from a human donor in good health.

The rearrangement links TRBV10-3 to TRBJ1-2, with 8 positions matching TRBD1. Unmatched junction bases numbered 4, after V lost 3 bases and J lost 7 bases. The CDR3 loop spans 13 amino acids. Germline lookup yields CDR1 ENHRY and CDR2 SYGVKD. Written as DNA, the CDR3 is TGTGCCATCAGTGAAACAGGGGGAGGTGGCTACACCTTC. It specifies CAISETGGGGYTF.

V gene TRBV15 combines with J gene TRBJ1-2; possible D gene TRBD1, 5 bases. V lost 3 bases, J lost 4 bases, and 21 bases lay in between. Germline V gives CDR1 LNHNV, CDR2 YYDKDF (reference sequence). The CDR3 spans 17 residues. CDR3 sequence (DNA): TGTGCCACCAGCAGTGAACAGGCCCGGTTGGGGCTCTATGGCTACACCTTC. Its translation: CATSSEQARLGLYGYTF.

This clone came up once. This chain joins TRBV18 and TRBJ2-1; 7 positions agree with TRBD2. The CDR3 is 17 amino acids. J lost 5 bases, V lost 0 bases, and 10 bases had no gene match. Germline CDR1 and CDR2: KGHSH and LQKENI. CDR3 protein: CASSPPLGSGLHNEQFF. Here the CDR3 DNA reads TGTGCCAGCTCACCACCTTTGGGTAGCGGGCTACACAATGAGCAGTTCTTC.

This chain uses TRBV28 with TRBJ2-1; TRBD2 might be the D (6 bases). This CDR3 comprises 12 residues. The germline V gene encodes CDR1 MDHEN and CDR2 SYDVKM. The V gene lost 4 bases and the J gene lost 13 bases, with 14 bases spanning the gap. Here the CDR3 reads CASSSGTSKQFF. CDR3 in DNA: TGTGCCAGCAGTTCCGGAACTAGCAAACAGTTCTTC.

Points on this clone: Other DNA sequences in the same sample also yield this CDR3. The V gene is TRBV5-4, the J gene TRBJ2-5; no reliable D call. Germline lookup yields CDR1 SGHNT and CDR2 YYREEE (reference sequence). V dropped 0 bases and J dropped 4 bases, with 4 bases sitting between them. This CDR3 is built from 12 residues. CDR3 region: CASSLGRETQYF. The DNA of the CDR3 is TGTGCCAGCAGCTTGGGTCGAGAGACCCAGTACTTC.

The rearrangement links TRBV5-8 to TRBJ2-1; D not certain. Per germline, CDR1 SGHTS and CDR2 YDEGEE. Trimming took off 3 bases at V and 5 bases at J, with 15 bases between the two ends. This CDR3 comprises 15 residues. The CDR3 DNA follows: TGTGCCAGCAGCTCTCAGAGGCTAGGGAACAATGAGCAGTTCTTC. Protein product: CASSSQRLGNNEQFF. The complete variable domain, with remaining parts taken from reference TRBV5-8 and TRBJ2-1, reads EAGVTQSPTHLIKTRGQQATLRCSPISGHTSVYWYQQALGLGLQFLLWYDEGEERNRGNFPPRFSGRQFPNYSSELNVNALELEDSALYLCASSSQRLGNNEQFFGPGTRLTVL.

The chain joins TRBV9 to TRBJ1-1; TRBD1 is a possible D gene (6 bases). This CDR3 is built from 13 residues. Germline CDR1 and CDR2: SGDLS and YYNGEE. V lost 4 bases and J lost 4, with 11 bases in between. The CDR3 protein is CASSRGFGTEAFF. The CDR3 DNA reads TGTGCCAGCAGCAGGGGGTTTGGCACTGAAGCTTTCTTT.

The rearrangement uses TRBV5-5 and TRBJ1-2, with D unresolved. V lost 2 bases and J lost 5, with 7 bases in between. Germline V lookup: CDR1 SGHKS, CDR2 YYEKEE (reference sequence). The CDR3 totals 12 residues. The CDR3 DNA sequence: TGTGCCAGCAGCTTAAGTTGGTATGGCTACACCTTC. It specifies CASSLSWYGYTF. The variable domain in full, with the rest retrieved from reference TRBV5-5 and TRBJ1-2, is DAGVTQSPTHLIKTRGQQVTLRCSPISGHKSVSWYQQVLGQGPQFIFQYYEKEERGRGNFPDRFSARQFPNYSSELNVNALLLGDSALYLCASSLSWYGYTFGSGTRLTVV.

The CDR3 DNA sequence: TGTGCCAGCAGCCCAAGCGGGGCAACCTACAATGAGCAGTTCTTC. This encodes CASSPSGATYNEQFF. V is TRBV6-5 and J is TRBJ2-1; TRBD2 matches 7 bases. The CDR3 is 15 amino acids. V shed 6 bases, J shed 2 bases, and the junction held 7 bases outside the gene matches. CDR1 is MNHEY, CDR2 SVGAGI, per germline.

The chain is built from TRBV9 and TRBJ1-4; D unclear. Trimming stripped 3 bases from V and 0 bases from J, with 6 bases between. Germline CDR1 is SGDLS and CDR2 is YYNGEE. The CDR3 has 14 amino acids. In DNA form, the CDR3 reads TGTGCCAGCAGCGAGGTTACAACTAATGAAAAACTGTTTTTT. This translates into CASSEVTTNEKLFF.

The rearrangement uses TRBV30 and TRBJ2-3, with 7 bases that match TRBD1. Germline V gives CDR1 GTSNPN, CDR2 SVGIG (reference sequence). Trimming at V came to 1 base and at J to 2 bases, leaving 3 bases not matched to a gene. This CDR3 is 14 amino acids long. This CDR3 reads CAWSAGQDTDTQYF. CDR3 coding DNA: TGTGCCTGGAGTGCTGGACAGGACACAGATACGCAGTATTTT.

The V gene is TRBV6-6, the J gene TRBJ1-2; no clear D gene. The V end was cut by 6 bases, the J end by 3 bases, with 5 bases between. Germline V gene lookup returns CDR1 MNHNY and CDR2 SVGAGI (reference sequence). CDR3 size: 11 residues. The CDR3 is CASRKDYGYTF. CDR3 in DNA: TGTGCCAGCAGGAAAGACTATGGCTACACCTTC.

The chain recombines TRBV4-1 with TRBJ2-7; TRBD1 or TRBD2 may be the D gene (6 bases each). There are 15 residues in the CDR3. CDR1 is MGHRA and CDR2 is YSYEKL in the germline V gene. Trimming stripped 4 bases from V and 1 base from J, with 14 bases between. As DNA, the CDR3 is TGCGCCAGCAGCCTGAGACTAGGGGGATCCTACGAGCAGTACTTC. Translation gives CASSLRLGGSYEQYF.

V usage is TRBV19 and J usage is TRBJ2-1; possibly TRBD2 for D (6 bases). The CDR3 is 15 amino acids. Per germline, CDR1 LNHDA and CDR2 SQIVND (reference sequence). Between the trimmed V and J ends, which lost 9 bases and 1 base, there was a span of 16 bases. The CDR3 sequence is CASGGRFDSYNEQFF. The CDR3 DNA reads as TGTGCCAGCGGTGGGAGGTTCGATTCCTACAATGAGCAGTTCTTC.